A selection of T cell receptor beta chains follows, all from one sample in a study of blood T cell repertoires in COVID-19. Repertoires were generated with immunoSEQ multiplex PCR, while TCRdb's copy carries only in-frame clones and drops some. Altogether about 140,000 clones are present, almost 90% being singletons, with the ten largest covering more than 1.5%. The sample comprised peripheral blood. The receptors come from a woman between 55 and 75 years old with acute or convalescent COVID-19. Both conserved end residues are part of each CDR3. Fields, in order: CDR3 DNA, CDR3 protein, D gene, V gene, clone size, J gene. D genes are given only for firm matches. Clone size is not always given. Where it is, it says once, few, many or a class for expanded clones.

TGTGCCAGCAGCCACCTCGTCGTGGGGGGTTATAGCAATCAGCCCCAGCATTTT	CASSHLVVGGYSNQPQHF	.	TRBV4-2	.	TRBJ1-5
TGCGCCAGCAGCTTTGTCGGGGGACAGGGGGGAAACACCGGGGAGCTGTTTTTT	CASSFVGGQGGNTGELFF	TRBD1	TRBV5-1	.	TRBJ2-2
TGTGCCAGCAGTTACTTTCCGGGACAGGGCTACGAGCAGTACTTC	CASSYFPGQGYEQYF	TRBD1	TRBV6-6	.	TRBJ2-7
TGTGCCAGCTCACCATTTGGGACAGGAAGCACAGATACGCAGTATTTT	CASSPFGTGSTDTQYF	TRBD1	TRBV18	.	TRBJ2-3
TGTGCCAGCAGACAGCCACAGGGGAGCACTGAAGCTTTCTTT	CASRQPQGSTEAFF	TRBD1	TRBV6-5	.	TRBJ1-1
TGTGCCAGCAGTTTAGGGACAGAAAGCACAGATACGCAGTATTTT	CASSLGTESTDTQYF	TRBD1	TRBV27	.	TRBJ2-3
TGTGCCAGTAGTATTGGACAGAGCGGCACTGAAGCTTTCTTT	CASSIGQSGTEAFF	.	TRBV19	.	TRBJ1-1
TGTGCCAGCAGCTTAACAAGGACAGGGGACGGCTACACCTTC	CASSLTRTGDGYTF	TRBD1	TRBV7-2	.	TRBJ1-2
TGTGCCAGCAGCCGACAGGGTGGCGATGAGCAGTTCTTC	CASSRQGGDEQFF	TRBD1	TRBV7-2	.	TRBJ2-1
TGTGCCAGCAGTTACGGGACTAGCGGTTCCTACGAGCAGTACTTC	CASSYGTSGSYEQYF	TRBD2	TRBV6-5	few	TRBJ2-7
TGTGCCAGCCGAAAGGCGTACAGGGACTATGGCTACACCTTC	CASRKAYRDYGYTF	.	TRBV6-4	.	TRBJ1-2
TGTGCCAGCAGCTTCGGGACAGGGGTATCACCCCTCCACTTT	CASSFGTGVSPLHF	TRBD1	TRBV7-9	.	TRBJ1-6
TGTGCCAGCAGTTTGTGGCAGGGTTATGGCTACACCTTC	CASSLWQGYGYTF	.	TRBV27	.	TRBJ1-2
TGCGCCAGCAGCTTGAACAGGCCTACCTACGAGCAGTACTTC	CASSLNRPTYEQYF	.	TRBV5-1	.	TRBJ2-7
TGTGCCAGCAGTTACTATACGGGACAGATCAAAAACTATGGCTACACCTTC	CASSYYTGQIKNYGYTF	TRBD1	TRBV6-2/TRBV6-3	.	TRBJ1-2
TGTGCCAGCAGCAGAGGACTGGAGGAGACCCAGTACTTC	CASSRGLEETQYF	.	TRBV3-1/TRBV3-2	once	TRBJ2-5
TGTGCCAGCAGCTTACCCGGGACAGGGAAAGGCTACACCTTC	CASSLPGTGKGYTF	TRBD1	TRBV5-5	.	TRBJ1-2
TGTGCCAGCAGTCCTCAGGGGGCTTGGGGAAACACCATATATTTT	CASSPQGAWGNTIYF	TRBD1	TRBV7-8	once	TRBJ1-3
TGTGCCAGCAGTTCGGGACAGGGGGCGTCACCCCTCCACTTT	CASSSGQGASPLHF	TRBD1	TRBV7-8	.	TRBJ1-6
TGCAGCGTCAGACTAGGGGGCGGCACTAATGAAAAACTGTTTTTT	CSVRLGGGTNEKLFF	TRBD1	TRBV29-1	.	TRBJ1-4
TGTGCCAGCAGTTACTCTTCTACCCTATCCTACGAGCAGTACTTC	CASSYSSTLSYEQYF	.	TRBV6-5	.	TRBJ2-7
TGCGCCAGCAGCCAAAACAGGGTCACCGGGGAGCTGTTTTTT	CASSQNRVTGELFF	.	TRBV5-1	few	TRBJ2-2
TGTGCCAGCAGGGGACAGGGGATCAATGAGCAGTTCTTC	CASRGQGINEQFF	TRBD1	TRBV5-4	.	TRBJ2-1
TGTGCCAGCAGTGGCCACCGGGACAGACTTAGCAATCAGCCCCAGCATTTT	CASSGHRDRLSNQPQHF	TRBD1	TRBV6-1	.	TRBJ1-5
TGTGCCAGCACCATTTCTCAGGATTGGGTTGAAGCTTTCTTT	CASTISQDWVEAFF	.	TRBV28	.	TRBJ1-1
TGTGCCAGCAGTTTTGAGGTCCAAGAGACCCAGTACTTC	CASSFEVQETQYF	.	TRBV6-2/TRBV6-3	.	TRBJ2-5
TGCAGCGCCTCAACGGGGGGGCCGGAGACCCAGTACTTC	CSASTGGPETQYF	TRBD2	TRBV29-1	.	TRBJ2-5
TGTGCCAGCAGTGAAGCGCTCGGACAGGGGGCAGGAAGGGCTTTCTTT	CASSEALGQGAGRAFF	TRBD1	TRBV6-1	.	TRBJ1-1
TGTGCCAGCGCCTTAGCGGGGGGGCTTGAGACCCAGTACTTC	CASALAGGLETQYF	TRBD2	TRBV6-5	.	TRBJ2-5
TGCGCCAGCAGTGCGACTAGCGGGGGGGCGTCTTCCGAGCAGTTCTTC	CASSATSGGASSEQFF	TRBD2	TRBV5-1	.	TRBJ2-1
TGTGCCAGCAGCCTCCAAGAGACCCAGTACTTC	CASSLQETQYF	.	TRBV28	once	TRBJ2-5
TGCAGCGTTGAAGATCCGGGGGAGGCCTATGGCTACACCTTC	CSVEDPGEAYGYTF	.	TRBV29-1	few	TRBJ1-2
TGTGCCAGCAGCTTCCGGTCGGGGGGGCAGACTAACTATGGCTACACCTTC	CASSFRSGGQTNYGYTF	.	TRBV7-2	once	TRBJ1-2
TGCGCCAGCAGCTTCACAGGGGGAACAGAACAAGAGACCCAGTACTTC	CASSFTGGTEQETQYF	TRBD1	TRBV5-1	.	TRBJ2-5
TGTGCCAGCAGCCCTAGGAACGGGGGGCCCACAGATACGCAGTATTTT	CASSPRNGGPTDTQYF	.	TRBV7-6	few	TRBJ2-3
TGTGCCACCAGCAGAGAGGGCACTTACAATGAGCAGTTCTTC	CATSREGTYNEQFF	.	TRBV15	.	TRBJ2-1
TGCGCCAGCAGCTTGGGAGGGTACATCTCTGGAAACACCATATATTTT	CASSLGGYISGNTIYF	.	TRBV5-1	.	TRBJ1-3
TGTGCCAGCAGTACTGCAGAGGATGGTGAAAAACTGTTTTTT	CASSTAEDGEKLFF	.	TRBV6-2/TRBV6-3	.	TRBJ1-4
TGTGCCAGCAGCTTGGGGGCGCGGGGACCCTACGAGCAGTACTTC	CASSLGARGPYEQYF	.	TRBV5-6	.	TRBJ2-7
TGCAGCACCCAGGGGAACTATGGCTACACCTTC	CSTQGNYGYTF	.	TRBV20-1	.	TRBJ1-2
TGTGCCAGCAGCTTTGCTAGCGGGGGGGTAAAAACCGGGGAGCTGTTTTTT	CASSFASGGVKTGELFF	TRBD2	TRBV5-4	.	TRBJ2-2
TGTGCCGGGGGGACAGGGTCGAACACTGAAGCTTTCTTT	CAGGTGSNTEAFF	TRBD1	TRBV7-9	.	TRBJ1-1
TGCGCCAGCAGCTTGGCGTCGTTTTGGGGGGACAATGAGCAGTTCTTC	CASSLASFWGDNEQFF	.	TRBV5-1	.	TRBJ2-1
TGTGCCAGCAAAACAGGGTATGAAAAACTGTTTTTT	CASKTGYEKLFF	.	TRBV2	.	TRBJ1-4
TGTGCCAGCGCTGGGCAGCGGGGACTCACAGATACGCAGTATTTT	CASAGQRGLTDTQYF	TRBD2	TRBV7-2	.	TRBJ2-3
TGTGCCAGCAGTCTCTCACTAGCGGGGGGCGATGATGAGCAGTTCTTC	CASSLSLAGGDDEQFF	TRBD2	TRBV27	.	TRBJ2-1
TGTGCCAGCTCACCGCGGGACAGGGCTCCAACGGAGCAGTACTTC	CASSPRDRAPTEQYF	TRBD1	TRBV18	.	TRBJ2-7
TGTGCCAGCAGCGCGCCCGACGGAGGGGTGGAGACCCAGTACTTC	CASSAPDGGVETQYF	.	TRBV2	.	TRBJ2-5